This T cell receptor beta chain was sequenced in a study of early T cells in non-severe SARS-CoV-2 infection. TCRdb reprocessed the 5' RACE reads via MiXCR and lists one record per CDR3 protein. The data show about 56,000 distinct CDR3 sequences, roughly a tenth seen once. Regarding the study as a whole: Sequences matched to VDJdb favored anti-spike CD8 responses, while private and CD4 specificities were missed.

The CDR3 has 15 amino acids. The germline gives CDR1 SEHNR, CDR2 FQNEAQ (reference sequence). The trim removed 4 bases at V and 1 base at J, leaving 1 base unmatched. This clonotype has a count of ten or more. The antigen is unknown. The rearrangement joins TRBV7-9 to TRBJ2-2, with 9 bases that match TRBD1. Material for sequencing was whole blood. This clonotype originated in an adult who was a healthcare worker with PCR-confirmed SARS-CoV-2 infection or an uninfected control (not recorded which). The CDR3 sequence: CASSSGQGNTGELFF. In DNA form, the CDR3 reads TGTGCCAGCAGCTCGGGACAGGGGAACACCGGGGAGCTGTTTTTT.